The present TCR beta chain was sequenced within a study of blood T cells in healthy people across ages. Each donor's blood draw was around 9.2 milliliters of peripheral blood. They isolated at least 6.5 million PBMCs from each sample. The CDR3 is 15 amino acids. Germline lookup yields CDR1 MNHEY and CDR2 SVGEGT. V trimming: 0 bases; J trimming: 7 bases; junction bases outside the gene matches: 9. Findings and limits, study-wide: The CMV status of each donor remained undetermined, and this could have confounded shifts in expanded clonotypes. Among T cells, TCR beta diversity per million cells dropped roughly linearly as age rose.

Through a sample-barcoded 5' primer and a J-beta primer mix, a second PCR was run for roughly 6 to 11 cycles. TCRdb ran MiXCR on the 5' RACE reads and lists one entry per CDR3 protein. This sample yields hundreds of thousands of distinct CDR3 sequences, of which less than 60% are seen a single time; 20% to 25% belongs to the top ten. Concerning this clonotype: The antigen is unknown.

The TCR comes from an elderly man in good health. The sequenced material came from blood. The chain carries TRBV6-2 or TRBV6-3 and TRBJ2-7, with TRBD1 matching 7 bases. This CDR3 is CASSYSHRGGDEQYF. In nucleotides, the CDR3 is TGTGCCAGCAGTTACTCGCACAGGGGTGGGGATGAGCAGTACTTC.